This T cell receptor beta chain is drawn from a study of T cells in Graves' hyperthyroidism and ophthalmopathy. Whole-study context: Blood from the periphery was taken at initial diagnosis, before any treatment.

When ophthalmopathy did not progress within 18 months, Graves' hyperthyroidism was considered stable. Amplification of TCR beta CDR3 regions was performed using RNA transcripts as template. First-round RT-PCR of the TCR CDR3 relied on the HTBI primer set. MiXCR was run by TCRdb on the multiplex PCR reads, yielding one entry per CDR3 protein. The table lists fewer than 550,000 distinct CDR3 sequences, more than 15% of them singletons, with approximately 14% in the top ten. The CDR3 has 14 amino acids. V lost 7 bases and J 7 bases, leaving 19 bases between the germline ends. Germline V CDR1 and CDR2: SGHAT, FQNNGV. Study results and caveats: Ophthalmopathy and stable hyperthyroidism were told apart by a 13 V-J model.

In this sample, this clonotype turned up many times. Its cognate antigen is unknown. The clonotype originates from a woman aged 18-29 years with Graves' hyperthyroidism. The chain links TRBV11-2 to TRBJ1-2; D is possibly TRBD1 (6 bases). The sequenced sample was blood. The CDR3 coding sequence is TGTGCCAGCACCCCACTGTCAGGGGCGGGTGGCTACACCTTC. This translates into CASTPLSGAGGYTF.